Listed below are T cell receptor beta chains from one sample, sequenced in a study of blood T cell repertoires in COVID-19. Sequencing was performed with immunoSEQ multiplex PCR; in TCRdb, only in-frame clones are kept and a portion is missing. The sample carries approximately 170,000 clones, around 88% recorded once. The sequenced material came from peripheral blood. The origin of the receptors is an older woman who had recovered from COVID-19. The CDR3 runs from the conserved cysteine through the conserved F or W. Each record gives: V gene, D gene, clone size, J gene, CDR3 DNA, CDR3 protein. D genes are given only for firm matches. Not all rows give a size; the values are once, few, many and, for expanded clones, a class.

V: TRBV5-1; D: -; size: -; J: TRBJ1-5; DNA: TGCGCCAGCAGCCCCGGGAGGGGGAATCAGCCCCAGCATTTT; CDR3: CASSPGRGNQPQHF
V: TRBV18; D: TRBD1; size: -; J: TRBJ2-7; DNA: TGTGCCAGCTCGGACAGGACGCATGACGAGCAGTACTTC; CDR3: CASSDRTHDEQYF
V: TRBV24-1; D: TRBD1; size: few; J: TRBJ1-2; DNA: TGTGCCACCAGACCGACAGGGGCGGATGGCTACACCTTC; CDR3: CATRPTGADGYTF
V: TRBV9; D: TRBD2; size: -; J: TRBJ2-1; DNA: TGTGCCAGCAGCGTAGGGGTAGCGGGGGGTCTCCAGTTCTTC; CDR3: CASSVGVAGGLQFF
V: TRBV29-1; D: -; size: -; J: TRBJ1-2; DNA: TGCAGCGTTGAAGATCGGCAGGGCACCTATGGCTACACCTTC; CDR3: CSVEDRQGTYGYTF
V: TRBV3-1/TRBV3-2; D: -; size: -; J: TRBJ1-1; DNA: TGTGCCAGCAGCCAAGGCTCCCAGGGCCTGGGAGCTTTCTTT; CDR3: CASSQGSQGLGAFF
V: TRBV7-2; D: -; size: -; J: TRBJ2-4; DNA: TGTGCCAGCAGCTTAGTGTCGGGGGCCAAAAACATTCAGTACTTC; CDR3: CASSLVSGAKNIQYF
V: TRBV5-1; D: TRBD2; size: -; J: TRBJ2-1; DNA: TGCGCCAGCAGCTTGGGACTAGCGGGGGCAGACAATGAGCAGTTCTTC; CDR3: CASSLGLAGADNEQFF
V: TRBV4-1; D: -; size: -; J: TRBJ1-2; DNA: TGCGCCAGCAGCCAATCCCCGGGACACCCTGACGACTATGGCTACACCTTC; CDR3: CASSQSPGHPDDYGYTF
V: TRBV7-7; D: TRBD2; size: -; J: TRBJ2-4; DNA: TGTGCTAGCGGACCCTACTTAGCGGGGGGGCCGGGCAAAAACATTCAGTACTTC; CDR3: CASGPYLAGGPGKNIQYF
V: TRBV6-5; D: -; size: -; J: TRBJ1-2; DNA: TGTGCCAGCAGTCCCAGGGATAACTATGGCTACACCTTC; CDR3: CASSPRDNYGYTF
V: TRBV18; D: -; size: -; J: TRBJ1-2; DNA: TGTGCCAGCTCACCCCCCGGGGGGCAGGGGTTCGGCTATGGCTACACCTTC; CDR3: CASSPPGGQGFGYGYTF
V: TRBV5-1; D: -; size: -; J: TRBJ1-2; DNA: TGCGCCAGCAGCTTGTGGGACTTAAGCTATGGCTACACCTTC; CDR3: CASSLWDLSYGYTF
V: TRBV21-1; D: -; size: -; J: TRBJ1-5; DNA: TGTGCCAGCAGCGGTCAGACAGGGCGCCGGAATCAGCCCCAGCATTTT; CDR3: CASSGQTGRRNQPQHF
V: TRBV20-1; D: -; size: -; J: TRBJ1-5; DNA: TGCAGTGCTAGTGACCCGGCGCGGAGTCAGCCCCAGCATTTT; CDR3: CSASDPARSQPQHF
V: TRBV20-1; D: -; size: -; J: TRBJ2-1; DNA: TGTGGAGGAGGACTGTACAATGAGCAGTTCTTC; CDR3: CGGGLYNEQFF
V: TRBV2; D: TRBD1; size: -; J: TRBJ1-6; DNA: TGTGCCAGCAGTGGGGCATCCGGACAGGGGCGCTTGCCCCTCCACTTT; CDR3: CASSGASGQGRLPLHF
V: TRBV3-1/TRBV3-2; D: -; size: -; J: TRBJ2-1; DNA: TGTGCCAGCAGCCACCCCCGGGAGAACTACAATGAGCAGTTCTTC; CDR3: CASSHPRENYNEQFF
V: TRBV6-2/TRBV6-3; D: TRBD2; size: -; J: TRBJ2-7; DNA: TGTGCCAGCAGTTCCCCCTCGGGGGGGTACGAGCAGTACTTC; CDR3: CASSSPSGGYEQYF
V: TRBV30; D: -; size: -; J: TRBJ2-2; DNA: TGTGCCTGGACCCCCGGCCCCGGGACCGGGGAGCTGTTTTTT; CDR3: CAWTPGPGTGELFF
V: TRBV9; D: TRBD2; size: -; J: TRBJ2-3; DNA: TGTGCCAGCAGCGTATGGCCTAGCGGTTTCACAGATACGCAGTATTTT; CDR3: CASSVWPSGFTDTQYF
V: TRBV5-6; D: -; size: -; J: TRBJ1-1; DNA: TGTGCCAGCAGACAGGCCCAACACGAGAACACTGAAGCTTTCTTT; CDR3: CASRQAQHENTEAFF
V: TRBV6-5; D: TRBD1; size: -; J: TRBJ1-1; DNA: TGTGCCAGCAGTCCCCGGACAGGGGTAGGCACTGAAGCTTTCTTT; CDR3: CASSPRTGVGTEAFF
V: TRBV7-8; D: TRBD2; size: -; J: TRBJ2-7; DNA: TGTGCCAGCAGCCCGACTAGCGGGAGTGGGGAGCAGTACTTC; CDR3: CASSPTSGSGEQYF
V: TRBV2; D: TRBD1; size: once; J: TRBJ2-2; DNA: TGTGCCAGCACCGTCCCGGGACAGGGGGTGCCCGGGGAGCTGTTTTTT; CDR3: CASTVPGQGVPGELFF
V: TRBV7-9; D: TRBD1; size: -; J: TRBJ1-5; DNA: TGTGCCAGCAGCCTAGGGACAGCTAGCAATCAGCCCCAGCATTTT; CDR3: CASSLGTASNQPQHF
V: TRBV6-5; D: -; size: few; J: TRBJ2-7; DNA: TGTGCCAGCAGTTACGCGCCAGGCCGGGGCGAGCAGTACTTC; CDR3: CASSYAPGRGEQYF
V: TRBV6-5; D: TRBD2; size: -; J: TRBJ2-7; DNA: TGTGCCAGCACCGGGGGGGACCCATCCTACGAGCAGTACTTC; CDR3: CASTGGDPSYEQYF
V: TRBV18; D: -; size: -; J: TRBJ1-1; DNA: TGTGCCAGCACCGTCCAGCCGGGCACTGAAGCTTTCTTT; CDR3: CASTVQPGTEAFF
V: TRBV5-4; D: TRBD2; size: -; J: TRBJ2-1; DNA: TGTGCCAGCAGCTACCTAGCGGGGTCCTACAATGAGCAGTTCTTC; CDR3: CASSYLAGSYNEQFF
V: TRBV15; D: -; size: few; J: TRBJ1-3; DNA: TGTGCCACCAGCCGAGAGGGCGGGTTTCGGTCCGGAAACACCATATATTTT; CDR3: CATSREGGFRSGNTIYF
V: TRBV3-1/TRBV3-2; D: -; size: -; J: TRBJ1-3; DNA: TGTGCCAGCAGCCAAGATCCCGCCGGTGGAAACACCATATATTTT; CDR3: CASSQDPAGGNTIYF
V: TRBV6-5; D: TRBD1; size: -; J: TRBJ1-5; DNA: TGTGCCAGCAGCGGGACAGACAATCAGCCCCAGCATTTT; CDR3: CASSGTDNQPQHF
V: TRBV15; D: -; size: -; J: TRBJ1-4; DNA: TGTGCCACCAGCAGAGCGGCAGGGGTGGGTGAAAAACTGTTTTTT; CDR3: CATSRAAGVGEKLFF
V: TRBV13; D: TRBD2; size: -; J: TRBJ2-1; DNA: TGTGCCAGCAGCTTAAGCATTAGCGGGGCCTACAATGAGCAGTTCTTC; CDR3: CASSLSISGAYNEQFF
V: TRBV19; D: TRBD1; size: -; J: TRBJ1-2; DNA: TGTGCCAGTAGTCCCCGGGACAGCGACTATGGCTACACCTTC; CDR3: CASSPRDSDYGYTF
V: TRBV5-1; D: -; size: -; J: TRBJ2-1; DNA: TGCGCCAGCAGCGGCGACGAGCGGGAGCAGTTCTTC; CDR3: CASSGDEREQFF
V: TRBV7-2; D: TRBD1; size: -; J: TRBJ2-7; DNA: TGTGCCAGCAGCTTAGAGGGGGACAGGGGAAAATACGAGCAGTACTTC; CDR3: CASSLEGDRGKYEQYF
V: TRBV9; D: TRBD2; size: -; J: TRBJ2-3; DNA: TGTGCCAGCAGCGTAACCGGGACTAGCTTTTGGACAGATACGCAGTATTTT; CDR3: CASSVTGTSFWTDTQYF
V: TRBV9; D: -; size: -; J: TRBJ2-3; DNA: TGTGCCAGCAGCCCTGGGGCGGCTAGCACAGATACGCAGTATTTT; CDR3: CASSPGAASTDTQYF